These 19 T cell receptor beta chains were sequenced from one sample in a study of blood T cell repertoires in COVID-19. The data were produced by immunoSEQ multiplex PCR, yet TCRdb's version contains in-frame clones alone and is incomplete. This table has over 350,000 clones, approximately 90% appearing once. The specimen sequenced was PBMCs or T cells enriched from blood (not recorded which). Every receptor here comes from a young woman with acute COVID-19.

V gene TRBV2 combines with J gene TRBJ2-7, with D possibly TRBD2 on 6 matching bases. CDR1 and CDR2 (germline): SNHLY, FYNNEI. V was clipped by 4 bases and J by 3 bases, with 10 bases between them. This CDR3 spans 13 amino acids. The CDR3 loop reads CASSGGLVYEQYF. The DNA for the CDR3 is TGTGCCAGCAGTGGGGGACTCGTCTACGAGCAGTACTTC.

The rearrangement uses TRBV5-1 and TRBJ2-5, with D maybe TRBD2 (7 bases). Germline V gene lookup returns CDR1 SGHRS and CDR2 YFSETQ. The CDR3 has 15 residues. The germline V and J ends were trimmed by 1 base and 2 bases, with 12 bases remaining between them. The DNA of the CDR3 is TGCGCCAGCAGCTTGATCGGGGGGACACAAGAGACCCAGTACTTC. Its translation is CASSLIGGTQETQYF.

The chain is built from TRBV7-2 and TRBJ1-3; a weak D match, TRBD1 (6 bases). V was pared by 0 bases and J by 2 bases, with 11 bases between. This CDR3 has 16 amino acids. Per the germline V gene, CDR1 is SGHTA and CDR2 is FQGNSA. The CDR3 nucleotides are TGTGCCAGCAGCTTAGCGAGCAGGGGTACTGGAAACACCATATATTTT. Translation: CASSLASRGTGNTIYF.

This chain joins TRBV5-5 and TRBJ1-1; unclear D gene. The germline V gene has CDR1 SGHKS and CDR2 YYEKEE (reference sequence). The CDR3 runs to 12 residues. The V end lost 1 base, the J end lost 7 bases, and 8 bases lay between the germline ends. For the CDR3, the DNA is TGTGCCAGCAGCTTGCCAGATAATGAAGCTTTCTTT. This codes for CASSLPDNEAFF.

The chain combines TRBV4-1 with TRBJ2-1; D is possibly TRBD2 (5 bases). The CDR3 spans 15 residues. V was cut by 3 bases and J by 4 bases, with 13 bases left in between. In germline, CDR1 is MGHRA, CDR2 YSYEKL. The DNA for the CDR3 is TGCGCCAGCAGCCATGGGGAGAGGGTGTACAATGAGCAGTTCTTC. It codes for CASSHGERVYNEQFF.

V gene TRBV19 combines with J gene TRBJ2-3, with 9 nucleotides matching TRBD1. Germline V lookup: CDR1 LNHDA, CDR2 SQIVND (reference sequence). The CDR3 totals 15 residues. V dropped 8 bases and J dropped 3; count of bases not matched to a gene: 9. CDR3 sequence (DNA): TGTGCCAGTCAAACCGGGACAGGGAGAACAGATACGCAGTATTTT. It codes for CASQTGTGRTDTQYF.

V is TRBV5-5 and J is TRBJ2-7, with D possibly being TRBD1 (6 bases). CDR1 SGHKS and CDR2 YYEKEE come from the germline V gene (reference sequence). Deletions cut 3 bases from V and 0 bases from J, with 7 bases between. The CDR3 runs 13 residues. The CDR3 sequence: CASSWTASYEQYF. As DNA, the CDR3 is TGTGCCAGCAGCTGGACAGCCTCCTACGAGCAGTACTTC.

The V call is TRBV11-2, the J call TRBJ2-5; TRBD2 is a possible D gene (6 bases). The CDR3 has 15 residues. Trimming left V 1 base short and J 5 bases short, with 14 bases between. CDR1 and CDR2 from the germline V gene are SGHAT and FQNNGV. Here the CDR3 reads CASSLGRQGLETQYF. CDR3 sequence (DNA): TGTGCCAGCAGCTTAGGTCGCCAGGGACTGGAGACCCAGTACTTC.

V is TRBV27 and J is TRBJ2-1, with D perhaps matching TRBD1 (6 bases). V was pared by 6 bases and J by 8 bases, with 14 bases between. CDR1 and CDR2 from the germline V gene are MNHEY and SMNVEV (reference sequence). The CDR3 covers 13 residues. The CDR3 spells CASRVPRGYEQFF. Written as DNA, the CDR3 is TGTGCCAGCAGAGTTCCCAGGGGTTATGAGCAGTTCTTC.

The chain has TRBV7-3 and TRBJ1-5; possibly TRBD1 for D (5 bases). The CDR3 extends over 15 amino acids. The germline V gene encodes CDR1 SGHTA and CDR2 FQGTGA. The ends were cut back, 2 bases at V and 3 bases at J, with 11 bases in the middle. For the CDR3, the DNA is TGTGCCAGCAGCTTAGGAGGGGAGTTCAATCAGCCCCAGCATTTT. The encoded protein is CASSLGGEFNQPQHF. The variable domain in full, completed from reference TRBV7-3 and TRBJ1-5, reads GAGVSQTPSNKVTEKGKYVELRCDPISGHTALYWYRQSLGQGPEFLIYFQGTGAADDSGLPNDRFFAVRPEGSVSTLKIQRTERGDSAVYLCASSLGGEFNQPQHFGDGTRLSIL.

V usage is TRBV6-2 or TRBV6-3 and J usage is TRBJ1-1; unclear D gene. The CDR3 has 13 residues. V lost 2 bases and J 1 base, leaving 5 bases between the germline ends. Germline V gives CDR1 MNHEY, CDR2 SVGEGT. CDR3 residues: CASSYGPNTEAFF. The CDR3 coding sequence is TGTGCCAGCAGTTACGGCCCGAACACTGAAGCTTTCTTT.

This sequence joins TRBV5-6 and TRBJ2-1; TRBD2 aligns across 16 bases. Trimming removed 0 bases from V and 12 bases from J; junction bases left unmatched: 3. The CDR3 runs to 15 residues. CDR1 and CDR2 (germline): SGHDT, YYEEEE. The CDR3, as DNA: TGTGCCAGCAGCTTGGCCGGGACTAGCGGGGGGGCGCAGTTCTTC. This sequence encodes CASSLAGTSGGAQFF.

This clone was observed a few times. The chain is built from TRBV2 and TRBJ1-2; D is possibly TRBD1 (6 bases). The germline V and J ends were trimmed by 6 bases and 4 bases, with 15 bases remaining between them. This CDR3 is built from 14 residues. Germline assignment: CDR1 SNHLY and CDR2 FYNNEI. The CDR3 protein is CASRGTGQRYGYTF. CDR3 DNA: TGTGCCAGCAGGGGGACGGGACAACGCTATGGCTACACCTTC.

V gene TRBV18 combines with J gene TRBJ1-4, with no clear D. This CDR3 spans 16 amino acids. With 0 bases removed from V and 0 bases from J, the gap between germline ends came to 8 bases. In germline, CDR1 is KGHSH, CDR2 LQKENI. CDR3 sequence (DNA): TGTGCCAGCTCACCACCGGGCAGTGCAACTAATGAAAAACTGTTTTTT. Translated, it gives CASSPPGSATNEKLFF.

The J gene is TRBJ2-7, the V gene TRBV23-1; D is unclear. TRBV23-1 is an ORF, with its function uncertain. This CDR3 comprises 10 residues. V lost 6 bases, J lost 3 bases, and 3 bases lay in between. The CDR3 protein is CASSVYEQYF. The DNA of the CDR3 is TGCGCCAGCAGCGTCTACGAGCAGTACTTC.

The chain is built from TRBV12-5 and TRBJ2-3, with D perhaps matching TRBD2 (7 bases). Germline lookup yields CDR1 LGHNT and CDR2 FRNRAP. Trimming took 6 bases from V and 3 from J, leaving 16 bases between them. The CDR3 is made up of 15 amino acids. The CDR3 loop is CASGRRGGRTDTQYF. The CDR3 DNA follows: TGTGCTAGTGGCCGGAGGGGGGGCCGTACAGATACGCAGTATTTT.

This chain links TRBV7-8 with TRBJ1-4; no reliable D call. The CDR3 runs to 14 residues. Germline CDR1 reads SGHVS; CDR2 reads FQNEAQ. Trimming took off 4 bases at V and 2 bases at J, with 8 bases between the two ends. CDR3 sequence (DNA): TGTGCCAGCAGCTCCTACGGGACTAATGAAAAACTGTTTTTT. Its translation is CASSSYGTNEKLFF.

This clone was observed a single time. The V gene is TRBV5-1, the J gene TRBJ1-4, with TRBD1 identical over 11 bases. The CDR3 covers 14 residues. Germline trimming cut 4 bases from V and 5 bases from J; bases unmatched to any gene: 1. Germline CDR1 reads SGHRS; CDR2 reads YFSETQ. The DNA of the CDR3 is TGCGCCAGCAGCCGGGACAGGGGGAATGAAAAACTGTTTTTT. This translates into CASSRDRGNEKLFF. The full variable domain, completed using reference TRBV5-1 and TRBJ1-4, is KAGVTQTPRYLIKTRGQQVTLSCSPISGHRSVSWYQQTPGQGLQFLFEYFSETQRNKGNFPGRFSGRQFSNSRSEMNVSTLELGDSALYLCASSRDRGNEKLFFGSGTQLSVL.

This clone has just one count. The chain employs TRBV30 and TRBJ1-4; D is perhaps TRBD1 (5 bases). V was clipped by 2 bases and J by 5 bases, with 18 bases between them. CDR1 and CDR2 (germline): GTSNPN, SVGIG (reference sequence). CDR3 length: 16 residues. CDR3 sequence: CAWSLRGRKGNEKLFF. CDR3 sequence (DNA): TGTGCCTGGAGTCTTCGCGGTCGGAAGGGGAATGAAAAACTGTTTTTT.